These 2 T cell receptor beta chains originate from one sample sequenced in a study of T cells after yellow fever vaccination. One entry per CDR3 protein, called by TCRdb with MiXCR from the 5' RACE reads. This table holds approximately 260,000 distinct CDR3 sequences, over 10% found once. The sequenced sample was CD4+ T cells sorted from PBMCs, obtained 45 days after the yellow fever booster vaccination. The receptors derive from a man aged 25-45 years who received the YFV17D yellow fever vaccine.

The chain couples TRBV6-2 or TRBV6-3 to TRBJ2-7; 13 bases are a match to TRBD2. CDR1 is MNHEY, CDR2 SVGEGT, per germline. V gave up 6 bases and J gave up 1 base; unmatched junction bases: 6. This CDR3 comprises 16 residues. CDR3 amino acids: CASRPGTSGKSYEQYF. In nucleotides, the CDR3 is TGTGCCAGCAGACCCGGGACTAGCGGGAAATCCTACGAGCAGTACTTC.

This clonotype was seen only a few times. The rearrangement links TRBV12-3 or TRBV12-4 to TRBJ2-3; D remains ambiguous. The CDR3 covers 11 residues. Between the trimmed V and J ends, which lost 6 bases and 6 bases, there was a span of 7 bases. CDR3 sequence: CASRGQDTQYF. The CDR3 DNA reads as TGTGCCAGCAGGGGTCAGGATACGCAGTATTTT.